The 4 T cell receptor beta chains presented below share a single source sample, sequenced in a study of regulatory T cells in long-lasting Graves disease. Construction of TCR beta libraries relied on iRepertoire HTBI primers and on Arm-PCR targeting CDR3 regions. TCRdb re-called the multiplex PCR reads through MiXCR, storing one row per CDR3 protein. The data show 420,000 or so distinct CDR3 sequences, over 15% seen once. Time point in this sample: newly diagnosed GD, antithyroid drugs for less than 3 months. Researchers made the TCR library from RNA that was extracted from PBMCs. The data also belong to a second study, concerning T cells in Graves' hyperthyroidism and ophthalmopathy.

The sample here was peripheral blood mononuclear cells (PBMCs), taken at new diagnosis, from a patient treated with antithyroid drugs. These receptors were taken from a young woman with Graves disease.

As regards this clonotype: A read error may be the cause here, since a much bigger clone is one base away. This rearrangement joins TRBV20-1 to TRBJ1-2, with no clear D. The germline V gene has CDR1 DFQATT and CDR2 SNEGSKA (reference sequence). V was pared by 3 bases and J by 0 bases, with 5 bases between. The CDR3 has 12 residues. The CDR3 region is CSARNPNYGYTF. The CDR3 bases are TGCAGTGCTAGGAACCCTAACTATGGCTACACCTTC.

This clonotype was counted ten times or more. The CDR3 sequence is CASNDRGGFTVETQYF. CDR3 DNA sequence: TGTGCCAGCAACGACAGGGGAGGTTTTACAGTGGAGACCCAGTACTTC. The J gene is TRBJ2-5, the V gene TRBV2, with TRBD1 matching 8 bases. The length of the CDR3 is 16 residues. Germline trimming cut 7 bases from V and 5 bases from J; bases unmatched to any gene: 15. In germline, CDR1 is SNHLY, CDR2 FYNNEI.

This clonotype was seen at least ten times. This chain links TRBV28 with TRBJ2-1; D is undetermined. V lost 5 bases, J lost 0 bases, and 17 bases lay in between. Germline V gene lookup returns CDR1 MDHEN and CDR2 SYDVKM. CDR3 length: 17 amino acids. The CDR3 region has the DNA TGTGCCAGCAGTATATTTTTTAGCAAACTCTCCTACAATGAGCAGTTCTTC. Translating it yields CASSIFFSKLSYNEQFF. Using reference TRBV28 and TRBJ2-1 for the parts outside the CDR3, the full variable domain is DVKVTQSSRYLVKRTGEKVFLECVQDMDHENMFWYRQDPGLGLRLIYFSYDVKMKEKGDIPEGYSVSREKKERFSLILESASTNQTSMYLCASSIFFSKLSYNEQFFGPGTRLTVL.

The chain combines TRBV19 with TRBJ2-1, with unresolved D. Per germline, CDR1 LNHDA and CDR2 SQIVND (reference sequence). The CDR3 runs to 13 residues. Between the trimmed V and J ends, which lost 3 bases and 11 bases, there was a span of 14 bases. CDR3 DNA sequence: TGTGCCAGTAGTATCAGCAGTGGGTGGAAGCAGTTCTTC. Amino acids: CASSISSGWKQFF.